This T cell receptor beta chain is drawn from a study of cytotoxic CD8 clonotypes in ibrutinib-treated CLL. For the study at large: The group held approximately eleven relapsed/refractory and around 15 treatment-naive patients, with 17 IGHV unmutated. Partial responses numbered some 24 and complete responses 2; after a median about 62 months, about 15 stayed remitted and about twelve progressed. Samples yielded averages of approximately 260,000 productive templates and approximately 86,000 productive rearrangements. Study-wide results and caveats: There were few public clonotypes, and on treatment they contracted or stayed stable.

The method was immunoSEQ multiplex PCR; TCRdb's version includes in-frame clones alone and lacks a portion of them. The sample carries roughly 150,000 clones, about 78% recorded once. The germline gives CDR1 MGHRA, CDR2 YSYEKL. There are 14 residues in the CDR3. Trimming pared 0 bases from V and 7 bases from J, leaving 12 bases between. To note about this clone: The antigen remains undetermined.

The gene calls are TRBV4-1 and TRBJ1-2; D unclear. Here the sequenced sample was PBMCs, taken after 24 months of ibrutinib treatment. This receptor was taken from a human donor with chronic lymphocytic leukemia. Here the CDR3 reads CASSQDQNGLGYTF. CDR3 nucleotides: TGCGCCAGCAGCCAAGATCAAAACGGACTTGGCTACACCTTC.